This paragraph reports one TCR beta chain. Germline CDR1 is MNHNY and CDR2 is SVGAGI (reference sequence). With 5 bases removed from V and 0 bases from J, the gap between germline ends came to 19 bases. The CDR3 is made up of 18 amino acids. This sample stems from a study of blood T cell repertoires in COVID-19. Study as a whole: Acute-phase and convalescent COVID-19 samples originated in the United States, Italy and Spain. T cells, B-cell-depleted T cells, or PBMCs provided the cDNA or gDNA that served as material.

As originally analysed: Counts of nucleated cells, estimated from reference gene primer amplification, were obtained. Libraries were prepared by immunoSEQ multiplex PCR; TCRdb keeps only in-frame clonotypes and omits some of them. The DNA was the basis for D and trimming; V, J and clone size are from that table. The data show fewer than 250,000 clones, with over 65% seen just once and around 2.5% held by the top ten. The rearrangement links TRBV6-6 to TRBJ1-4, with unresolved D. The clonotype was recovered from a woman in her sixties or seventies with active or convalescent COVID-19. The specimen was peripheral blood. CDR3 region: CASSPGTRPPTTNEKLFF. CDR3 nucleotide sequence: TGTGCCAGCAGTCCGGGAACTCGACCCCCTACAACTAATGAAAAACTGTTTTTT.